The T cell receptor beta chain under discussion was sequenced for a study of post-analysis software for immune sequencing data. Overall study context: Recorded disease courses covered relapsing-remitting, secondary progressive and progressive-relapsing multiple sclerosis. Some patients had no subtype annotation.

Study results and caveats: Patients carried a handful of TRBV segments more frequently than controls did, and TRBV5-6, TRBV5-1 and TRBV20-1 were among them. Co-batched samples clustered tightly together by F measure. Normalized Chao1 diversity in multiple sclerosis patients fell significantly below that of controls.

cDNA libraries of TCR beta carried unique molecular identifiers. Once about 0.85 to 11 million T cells were used, roughly 490,000 cDNA molecules resulted. TCRdb reprocessed the PCR reads with MiXCR, giving one entry per CDR3 protein. The sample lists 750,000 to 950,000 distinct CDR3 sequences, approximately 57% occurring once. The CDR3 contains 17 residues. Per the germline V gene, CDR1 is MNHNY and CDR2 is SVGAGI (reference sequence). V was cut by 0 bases and J by 0 bases, with 11 bases left in between. Comments on this clonotype: Its cognate antigen is unknown.

The sample was blood. The rearrangement links TRBV6-6 to TRBJ1-4; D remains ambiguous. The source is a girl aged 10-17 years with multiple sclerosis. As DNA, the CDR3 is TGTGCCAGCAGTTACTCGAGCGGCCAAGCAACTAATGAAAAACTGTTTTTT. Translation: CASSYSSGQATNEKLFF.